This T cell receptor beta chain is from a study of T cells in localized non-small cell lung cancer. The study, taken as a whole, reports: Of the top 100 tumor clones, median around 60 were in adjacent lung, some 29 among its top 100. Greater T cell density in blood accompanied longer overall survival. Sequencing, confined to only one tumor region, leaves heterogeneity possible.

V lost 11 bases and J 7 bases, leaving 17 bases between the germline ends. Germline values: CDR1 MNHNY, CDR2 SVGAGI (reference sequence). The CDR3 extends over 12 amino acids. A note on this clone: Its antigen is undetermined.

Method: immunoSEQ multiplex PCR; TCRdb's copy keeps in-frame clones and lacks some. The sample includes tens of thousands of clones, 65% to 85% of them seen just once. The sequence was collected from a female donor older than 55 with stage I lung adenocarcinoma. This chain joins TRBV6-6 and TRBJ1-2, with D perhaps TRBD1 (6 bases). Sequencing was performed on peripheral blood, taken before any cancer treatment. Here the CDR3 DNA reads TGTGCCGGGGAGGACAGCTATCGTGGCTACACCTTC. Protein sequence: CAGEDSYRGYTF.